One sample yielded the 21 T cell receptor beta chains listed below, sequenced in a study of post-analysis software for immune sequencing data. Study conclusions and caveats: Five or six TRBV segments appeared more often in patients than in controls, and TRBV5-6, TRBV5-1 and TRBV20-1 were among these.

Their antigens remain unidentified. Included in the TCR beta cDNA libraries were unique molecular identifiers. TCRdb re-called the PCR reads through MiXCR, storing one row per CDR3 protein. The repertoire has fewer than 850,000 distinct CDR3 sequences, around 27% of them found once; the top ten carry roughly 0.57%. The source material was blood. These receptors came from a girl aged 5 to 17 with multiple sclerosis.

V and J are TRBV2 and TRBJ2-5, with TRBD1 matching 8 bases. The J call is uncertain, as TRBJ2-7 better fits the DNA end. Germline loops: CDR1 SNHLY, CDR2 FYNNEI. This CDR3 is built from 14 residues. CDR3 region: CASSVDRGANEQYF. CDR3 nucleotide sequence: TGTGCCAGCAGTGTAGACAGGGGTGCCAACGAGCAGTACTTC.

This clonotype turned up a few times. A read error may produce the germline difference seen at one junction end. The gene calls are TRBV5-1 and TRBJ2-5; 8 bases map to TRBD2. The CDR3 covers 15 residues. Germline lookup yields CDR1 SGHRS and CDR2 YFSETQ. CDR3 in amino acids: CASQRGTSGEEAQYF. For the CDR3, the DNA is TGCGCCAGCCAACGTGGAACTAGCGGCGAAGAGGCCCAGTACTTC.

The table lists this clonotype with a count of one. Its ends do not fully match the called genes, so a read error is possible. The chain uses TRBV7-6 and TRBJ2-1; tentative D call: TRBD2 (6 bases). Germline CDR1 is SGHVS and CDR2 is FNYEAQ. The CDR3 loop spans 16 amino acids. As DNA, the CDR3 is TGTGCCGGCAGAGACGGAGGGAGTGGTTCCTACAATGAGCAGTTCTTC. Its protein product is CAGRDGGSGSYNEQFF.

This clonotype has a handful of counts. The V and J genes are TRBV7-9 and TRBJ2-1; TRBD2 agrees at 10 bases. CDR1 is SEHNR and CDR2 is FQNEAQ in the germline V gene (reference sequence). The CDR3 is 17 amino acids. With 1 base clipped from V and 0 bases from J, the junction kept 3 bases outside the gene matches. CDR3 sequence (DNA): TGTGCCAGCAGCTTAGGTCCTAGCGGGAGCTCCTACAATGAGCAGTTCTTC. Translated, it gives CASSLGPSGSSYNEQFF.

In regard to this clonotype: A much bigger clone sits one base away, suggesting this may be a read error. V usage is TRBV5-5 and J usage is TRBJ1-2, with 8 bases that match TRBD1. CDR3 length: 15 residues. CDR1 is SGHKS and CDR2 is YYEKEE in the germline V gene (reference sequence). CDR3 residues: CAGSSRQGTYYGYTF. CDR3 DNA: TGTGCCGGCAGCTCCCGACAGGGGACATACTATGGCTACACCTTC.

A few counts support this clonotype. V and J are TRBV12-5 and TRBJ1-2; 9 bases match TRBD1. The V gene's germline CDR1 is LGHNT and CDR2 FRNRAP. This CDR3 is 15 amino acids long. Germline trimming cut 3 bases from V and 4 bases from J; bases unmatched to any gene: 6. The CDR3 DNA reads TGTGCTAGTGGTTTTACCGGGACAGGGTTCTATGGCTACACCTTC. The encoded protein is CASGFTGTGFYGYTF.

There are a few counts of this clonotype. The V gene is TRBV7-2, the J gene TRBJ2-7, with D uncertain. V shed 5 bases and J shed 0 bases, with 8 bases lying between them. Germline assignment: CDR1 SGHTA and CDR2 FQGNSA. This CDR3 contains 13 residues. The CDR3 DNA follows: TGTGCCAGCAGCGGATCCCGCTCCTACGAGCAGTACTTC. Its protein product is CASSGSRSYEQYF.

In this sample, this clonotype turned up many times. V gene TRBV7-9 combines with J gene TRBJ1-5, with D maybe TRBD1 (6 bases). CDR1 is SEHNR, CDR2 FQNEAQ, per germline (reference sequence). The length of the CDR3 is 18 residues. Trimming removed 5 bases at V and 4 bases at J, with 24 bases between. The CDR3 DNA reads TGTGCCAGCAGCCCTACGGCGGGGCAGGGACAAGGGAATCAGCCCCAGCATTTT. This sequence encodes CASSPTAGQGQGNQPQHF.

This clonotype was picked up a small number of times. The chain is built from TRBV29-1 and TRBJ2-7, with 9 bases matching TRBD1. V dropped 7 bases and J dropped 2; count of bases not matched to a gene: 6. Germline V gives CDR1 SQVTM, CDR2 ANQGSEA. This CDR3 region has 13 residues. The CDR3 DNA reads TGCAGCGGGTGGACAGGGGATCCCTACGAGCAGTACTTC. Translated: CSGWTGDPYEQYF.

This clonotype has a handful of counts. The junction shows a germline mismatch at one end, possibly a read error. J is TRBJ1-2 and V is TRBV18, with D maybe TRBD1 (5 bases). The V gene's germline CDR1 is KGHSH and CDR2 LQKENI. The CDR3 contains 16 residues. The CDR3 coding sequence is TGTGCCAGCTCATCACCAGGGACGGAACCTTTCTATGGCTACACCTTC. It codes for CASSSPGTEPFYGYTF. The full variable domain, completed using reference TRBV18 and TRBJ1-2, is NAGVMQNPRHLVRRRGQEARLRCSPMKGHSHVYWYRQLPEEGLKFMVYLQKENIIDESGMPKERFSAEFPKEGPSILRIQQVVRGDSAAYFCASSSPGTEPFYGYTFGSGTRLTVV.

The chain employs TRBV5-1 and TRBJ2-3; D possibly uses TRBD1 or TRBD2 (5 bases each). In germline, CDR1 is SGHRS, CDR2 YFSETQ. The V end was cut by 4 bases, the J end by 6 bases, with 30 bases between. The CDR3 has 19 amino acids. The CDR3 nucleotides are TGCGCCAGCAGCAACATAAGAAGACCCGGGGCCCCCTTGTTGGATACGCAGTATTTT. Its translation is CASSNIRRPGAPLLDTQYF. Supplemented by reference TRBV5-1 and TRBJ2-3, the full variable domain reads KAGVTQTPRYLIKTRGQQVTLSCSPISGHRSVSWYQQTPGQGLQFLFEYFSETQRNKGNFPGRFSGRQFSNSRSEMNVSTLELGDSALYLCASSNIRRPGAPLLDTQYFGPGTRLTVL.

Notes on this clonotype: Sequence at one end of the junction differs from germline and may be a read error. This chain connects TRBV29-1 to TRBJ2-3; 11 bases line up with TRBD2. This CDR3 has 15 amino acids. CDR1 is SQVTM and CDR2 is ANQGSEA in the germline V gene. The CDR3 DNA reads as TGCAGCGTGGAGGGGACTAGCGGTTTCACAGATGCGCAGTATTTT. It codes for CSVEGTSGFTDAQYF.

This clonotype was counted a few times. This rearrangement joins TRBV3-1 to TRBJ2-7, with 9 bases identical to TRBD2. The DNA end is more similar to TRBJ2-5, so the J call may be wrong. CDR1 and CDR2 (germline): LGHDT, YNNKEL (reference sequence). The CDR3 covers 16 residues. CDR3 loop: CASSQWGGGARETQYF. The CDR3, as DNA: TGTGCCAGCAGCCAATGGGGCGGGGGGGCACGGGAGACCCAGTACTTC.

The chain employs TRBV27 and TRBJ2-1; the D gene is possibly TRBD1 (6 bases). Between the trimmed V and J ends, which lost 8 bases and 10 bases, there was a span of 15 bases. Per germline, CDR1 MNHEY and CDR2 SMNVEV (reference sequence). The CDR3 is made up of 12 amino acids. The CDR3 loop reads CASGPQGHEQFF. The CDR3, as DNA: TGTGCCAGCGGCCCACAGGGTCACGAGCAGTTCTTC.

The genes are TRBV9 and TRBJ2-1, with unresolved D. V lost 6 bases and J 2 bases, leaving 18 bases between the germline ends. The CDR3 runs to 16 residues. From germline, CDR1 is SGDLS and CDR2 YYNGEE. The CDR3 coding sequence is TGTGCCAGCACCAGCCGGACGGTCAATCCCTACAATGAGCAGTTCTTC. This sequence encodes CASTSRTVNPYNEQFF.

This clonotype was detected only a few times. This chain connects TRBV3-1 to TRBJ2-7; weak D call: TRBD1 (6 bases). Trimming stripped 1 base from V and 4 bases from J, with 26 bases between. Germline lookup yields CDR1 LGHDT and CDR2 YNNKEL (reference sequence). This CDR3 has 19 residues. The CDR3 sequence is CASSQAEPHYREPLYEQYF. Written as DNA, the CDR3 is TGTGCCAGCAGCCAAGCGGAGCCCCACTACAGGGAGCCCCTATACGAGCAGTACTTC.

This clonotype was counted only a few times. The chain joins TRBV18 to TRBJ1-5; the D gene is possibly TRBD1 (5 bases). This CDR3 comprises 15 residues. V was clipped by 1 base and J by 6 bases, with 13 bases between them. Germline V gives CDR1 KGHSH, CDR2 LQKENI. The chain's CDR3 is CASSPLQVVGQPQHF. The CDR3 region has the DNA TGTGCCAGCTCACCACTACAGGTGGTCGGTCAGCCCCAGCATTTT.

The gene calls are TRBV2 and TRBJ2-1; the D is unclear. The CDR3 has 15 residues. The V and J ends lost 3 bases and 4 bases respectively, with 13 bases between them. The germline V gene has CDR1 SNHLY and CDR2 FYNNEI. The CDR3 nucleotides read TGTGCCAGCAGTGAGAACGGGCTGATATACAATGAGCAGTTCTTC. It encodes CASSENGLIYNEQFF. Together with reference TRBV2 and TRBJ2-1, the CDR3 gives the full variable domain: EPEVTQTPSHQVTQMGQEVILRCVPISNHLYFYWYRQILGQKVEFLVSFYNNEISEKSEIFDDQFSVERPDGSNFTLKIRSTKLEDSAMYFCASSENGLIYNEQFFGPGTRLTVL.

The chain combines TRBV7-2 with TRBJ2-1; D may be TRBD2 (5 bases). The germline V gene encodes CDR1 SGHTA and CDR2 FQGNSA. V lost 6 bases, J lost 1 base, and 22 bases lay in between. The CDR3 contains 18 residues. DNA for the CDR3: TGTGCCAGCAGGCCTTACCCACGGGGTCCAATTTCCTACAATGAGCAGTTCTTC. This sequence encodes CASRPYPRGPISYNEQFF.

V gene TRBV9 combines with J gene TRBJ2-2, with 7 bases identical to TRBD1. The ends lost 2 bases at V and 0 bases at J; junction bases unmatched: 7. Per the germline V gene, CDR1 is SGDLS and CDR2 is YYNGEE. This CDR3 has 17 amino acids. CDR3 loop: CASSVTGVLPNTGELFF. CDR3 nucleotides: TGTGCCAGCAGCGTCACAGGGGTCCTACCGAACACCGGGGAGCTGTTTTTT.

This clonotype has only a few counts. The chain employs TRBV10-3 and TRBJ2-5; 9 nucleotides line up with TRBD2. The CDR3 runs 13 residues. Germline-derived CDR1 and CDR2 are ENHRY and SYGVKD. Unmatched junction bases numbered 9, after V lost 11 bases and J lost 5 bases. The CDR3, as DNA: TGTGCCGTTGGACTAGCGCTGGGCGAGACCCAGTACTTC. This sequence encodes CAVGLALGETQYF.